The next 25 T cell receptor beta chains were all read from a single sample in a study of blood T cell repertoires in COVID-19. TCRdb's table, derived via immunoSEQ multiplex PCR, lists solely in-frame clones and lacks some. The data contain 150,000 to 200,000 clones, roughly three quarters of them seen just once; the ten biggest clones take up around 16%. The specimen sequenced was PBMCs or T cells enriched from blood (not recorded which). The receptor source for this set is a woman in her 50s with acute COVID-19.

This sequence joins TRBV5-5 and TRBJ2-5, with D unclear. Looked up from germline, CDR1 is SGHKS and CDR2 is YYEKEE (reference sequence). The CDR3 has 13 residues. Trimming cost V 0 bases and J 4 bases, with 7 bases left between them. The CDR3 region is CASSLEPRETQYF. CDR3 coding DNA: TGTGCCAGCAGCTTGGAGCCGAGAGAGACCCAGTACTTC.

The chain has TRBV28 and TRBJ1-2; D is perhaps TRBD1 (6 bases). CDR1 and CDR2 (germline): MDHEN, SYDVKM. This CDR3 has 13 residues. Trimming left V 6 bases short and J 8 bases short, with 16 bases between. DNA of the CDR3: TGTGCCAGCAGCCCGACAGGCCGAGGGGGCTACACCTTC. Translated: CASSPTGRGGYTF.

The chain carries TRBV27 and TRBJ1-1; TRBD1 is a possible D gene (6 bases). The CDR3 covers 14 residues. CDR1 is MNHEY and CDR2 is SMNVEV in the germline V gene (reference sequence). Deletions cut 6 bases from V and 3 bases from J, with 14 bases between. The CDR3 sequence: CASSPTGMDTEAFF. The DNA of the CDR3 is TGTGCCAGCAGCCCTACAGGGATGGACACTGAAGCTTTCTTT.

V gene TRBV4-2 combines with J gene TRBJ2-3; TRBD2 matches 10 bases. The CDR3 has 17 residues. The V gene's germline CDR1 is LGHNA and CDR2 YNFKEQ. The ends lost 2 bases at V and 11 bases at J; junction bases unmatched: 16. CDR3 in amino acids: CASSQRPASGGETKQYF. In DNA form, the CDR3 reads TGTGCCAGCAGCCAAAGACCGGCGAGCGGGGGGGAAACCAAGCAGTATTTT.

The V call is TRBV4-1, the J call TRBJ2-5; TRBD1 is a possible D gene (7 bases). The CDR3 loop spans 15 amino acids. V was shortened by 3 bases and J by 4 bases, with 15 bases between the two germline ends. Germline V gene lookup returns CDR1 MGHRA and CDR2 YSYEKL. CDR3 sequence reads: CASSQPDRDSETQYF. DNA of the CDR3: TGCGCCAGCAGCCAGCCTGACAGGGACTCAGAGACCCAGTACTTC.

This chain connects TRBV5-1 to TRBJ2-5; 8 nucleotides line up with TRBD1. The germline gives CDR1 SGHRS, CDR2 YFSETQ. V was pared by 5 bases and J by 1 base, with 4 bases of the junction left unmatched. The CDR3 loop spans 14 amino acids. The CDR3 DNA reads TGCGCCAGCAGACCCCAGGGGGCCCAAGAGACCCAGTACTTC. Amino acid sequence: CASRPQGAQETQYF.

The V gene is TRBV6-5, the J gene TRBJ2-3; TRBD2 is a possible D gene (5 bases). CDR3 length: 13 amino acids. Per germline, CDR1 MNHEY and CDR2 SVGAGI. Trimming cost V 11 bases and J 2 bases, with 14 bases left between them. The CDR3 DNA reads TGTGCCGCAGCCCGCCGGGACACAGATACGCAGTATTTT. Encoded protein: CAAARRDTDTQYF.

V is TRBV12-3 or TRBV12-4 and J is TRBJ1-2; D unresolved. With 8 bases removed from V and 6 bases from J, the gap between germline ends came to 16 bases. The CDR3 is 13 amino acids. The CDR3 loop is CASQDTEFHGYTF. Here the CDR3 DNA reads TGTGCCAGCCAGGATACAGAGTTCCATGGCTACACCTTC.

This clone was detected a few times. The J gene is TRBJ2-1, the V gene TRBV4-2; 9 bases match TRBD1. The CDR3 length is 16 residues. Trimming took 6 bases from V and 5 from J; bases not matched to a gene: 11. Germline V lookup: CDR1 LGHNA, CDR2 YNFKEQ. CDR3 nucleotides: TGTGCCAGCAGTCCTGTTGGGACAGGGTTAAACAATGAGCAGTTCTTC. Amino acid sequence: CASSPVGTGLNNEQFF.

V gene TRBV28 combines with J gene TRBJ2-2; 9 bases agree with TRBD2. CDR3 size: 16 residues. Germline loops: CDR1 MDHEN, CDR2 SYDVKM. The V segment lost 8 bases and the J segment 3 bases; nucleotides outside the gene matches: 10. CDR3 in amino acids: CASGPLAGSYTGELFF. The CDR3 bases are TGTGCCAGCGGCCCTCTAGCGGGGAGTTACACCGGGGAGCTGTTTTTT.

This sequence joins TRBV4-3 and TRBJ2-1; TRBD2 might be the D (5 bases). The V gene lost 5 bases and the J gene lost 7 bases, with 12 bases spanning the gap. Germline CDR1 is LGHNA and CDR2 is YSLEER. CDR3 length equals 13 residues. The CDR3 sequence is CASSWELGNEQFF. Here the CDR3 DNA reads TGCGCCAGCAGCTGGGAGCTGGGAAATGAGCAGTTCTTC.

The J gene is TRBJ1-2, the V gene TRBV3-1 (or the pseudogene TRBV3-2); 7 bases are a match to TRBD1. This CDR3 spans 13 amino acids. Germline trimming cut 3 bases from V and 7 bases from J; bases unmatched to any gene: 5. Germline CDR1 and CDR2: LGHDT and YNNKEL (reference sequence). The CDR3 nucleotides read TGTGCCAGCAGCCACCGACAGGGCCCTGGCTACACCTTC. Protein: CASSHRQGPGYTF.

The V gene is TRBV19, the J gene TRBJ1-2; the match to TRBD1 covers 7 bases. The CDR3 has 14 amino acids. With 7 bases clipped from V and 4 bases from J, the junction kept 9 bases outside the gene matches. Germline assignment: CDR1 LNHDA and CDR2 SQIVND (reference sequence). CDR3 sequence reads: CASTPGTDLYGYTF. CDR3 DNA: TGTGCCAGTACCCCCGGGACAGATCTCTATGGCTACACCTTC.

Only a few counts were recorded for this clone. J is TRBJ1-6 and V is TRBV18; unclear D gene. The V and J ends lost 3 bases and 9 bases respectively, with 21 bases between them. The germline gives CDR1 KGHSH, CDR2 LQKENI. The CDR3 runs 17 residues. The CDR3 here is CASSPYELTGIFSPLHF. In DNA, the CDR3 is TGTGCCAGCTCACCGTACGAACTGACGGGGATATTTTCACCCCTCCACTTT.

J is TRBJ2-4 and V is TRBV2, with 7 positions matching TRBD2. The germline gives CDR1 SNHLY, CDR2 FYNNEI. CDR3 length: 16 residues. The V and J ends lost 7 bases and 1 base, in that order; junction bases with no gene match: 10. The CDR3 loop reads CASIARWGGAKNIQYF. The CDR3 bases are TGTGCCAGCATCGCAAGGTGGGGGGGTGCCAAAAACATTCAGTACTTC.

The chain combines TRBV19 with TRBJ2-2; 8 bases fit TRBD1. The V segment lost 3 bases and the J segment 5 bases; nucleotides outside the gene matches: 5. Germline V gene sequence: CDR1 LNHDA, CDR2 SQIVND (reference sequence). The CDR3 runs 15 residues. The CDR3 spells CASSIGQGATGELFF. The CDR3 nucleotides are TGTGCCAGTAGTATTGGGCAGGGGGCTACCGGGGAGCTGTTTTTT.

The CDR3 DNA follows: TGTGCCAGCAGTTCGACAGGGGGCACTGAAGCTTTCTTT. Protein product: CASSSTGGTEAFF. This sequence joins TRBV12-3 or TRBV12-4 and TRBJ1-1, with 9 nucleotides matching TRBD1. The CDR3 extends over 13 amino acids. The junction had 1 base not matched to a gene; V was cut back by 4 bases and J by 4 bases.

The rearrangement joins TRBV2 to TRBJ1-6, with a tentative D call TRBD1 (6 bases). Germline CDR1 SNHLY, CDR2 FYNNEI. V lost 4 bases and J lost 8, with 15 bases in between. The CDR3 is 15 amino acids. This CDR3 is CASSGTGTPYSPLHF. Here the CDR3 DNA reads TGTGCCAGCAGTGGTACCGGGACACCATATTCACCCCTCCACTTT.

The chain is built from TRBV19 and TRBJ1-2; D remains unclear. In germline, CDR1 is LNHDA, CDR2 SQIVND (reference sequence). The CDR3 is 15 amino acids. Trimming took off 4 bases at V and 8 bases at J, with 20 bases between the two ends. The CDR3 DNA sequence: TGTGCCAGTAGTACTGCGGGCCGAGGTGGGAGAGGCTACACCTTC. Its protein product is CASSTAGRGGRGYTF.

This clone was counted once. The CDR3 reads CASSIGTDTGELFF. CDR3 sequence (DNA): TGTGCCAGCAGCATCGGGACAGACACCGGGGAGCTGTTTTTT. The genes are TRBV27 and TRBJ2-2; 7 nucleotides match TRBD1. With V trimmed by 6 bases and J by 3 bases, 4 bases remained unmatched. The CDR3 is made up of 14 amino acids. The V gene's germline CDR1 is MNHEY and CDR2 SMNVEV (reference sequence).

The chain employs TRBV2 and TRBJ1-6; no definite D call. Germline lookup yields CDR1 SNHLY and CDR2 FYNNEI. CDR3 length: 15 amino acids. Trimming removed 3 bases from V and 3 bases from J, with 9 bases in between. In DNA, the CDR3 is TGTGCCAGCAGTGAGGCGGCAGACTATAATTCACCCCTCCACTTT. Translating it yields CASSEAADYNSPLHF.

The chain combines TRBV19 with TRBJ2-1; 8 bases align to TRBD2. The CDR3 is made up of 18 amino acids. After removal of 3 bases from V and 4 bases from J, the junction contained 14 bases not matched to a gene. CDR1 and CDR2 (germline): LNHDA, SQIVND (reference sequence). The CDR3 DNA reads TGTGCCAGTAGTATTTGGCGGCAACTAGCGGTGGTATACAATGAGCAGTTCTTC. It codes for CASSIWRQLAVVYNEQFF.

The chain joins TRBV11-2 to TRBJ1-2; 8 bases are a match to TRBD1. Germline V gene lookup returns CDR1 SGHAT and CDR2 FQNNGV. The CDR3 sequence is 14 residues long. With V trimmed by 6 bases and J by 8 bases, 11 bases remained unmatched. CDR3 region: CASSFTGGWKGYTF. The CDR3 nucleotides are TGTGCCAGCAGTTTCACAGGGGGTTGGAAGGGCTACACCTTC.

In DNA, the CDR3 is TGTGCCAGTAGTGCATCGGGACTGACATTGCAGCCCCAGCATTTT. Protein product: CASSASGLTLQPQHF. The V call is TRBV19, the J call TRBJ1-5; D is possibly TRBD1 (5 bases). CDR1 and CDR2 (germline): LNHDA, SQIVND (reference sequence). Trimming left V 5 bases short and J 7 bases short, with 18 bases between. This CDR3 is built from 15 residues.

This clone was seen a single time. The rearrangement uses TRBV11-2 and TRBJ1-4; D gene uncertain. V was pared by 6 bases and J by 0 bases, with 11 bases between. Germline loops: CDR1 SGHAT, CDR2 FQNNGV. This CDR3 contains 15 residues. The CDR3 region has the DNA TGTGCCAGCAGTCTATTCCAGGCAACTAATGAAAAACTGTTTTTT. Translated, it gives CASSLFQATNEKLFF.